This TCR beta chain emerged from a study of human T cells and chemical hapten exposure (dated by TCRdb to the early 2020s). The study in broad terms: For sensitization, 2% DPC in acetone was applied to a roughly 2 cm by roughly 2 cm area of upper inner arm skin. Alopecia areata with under or over 50% scalp involvement, alopecia totalis and alopecia universalis were represented in the patient cohort, which was mostly female. Throughout the approximately 25-week study period, patients were also given weekly therapeutic DPC doses on the scalp. Patch testing was performed on the upper back with Finn chambers containing 0.01% DPC, and the patch tests were scored after 6 days according to International Contact Dermatitis Research Group standards. Libraries were combined into a pool for sequencing, and differences in TCR yield between samples came mainly from small differences in library volumes within the pool. Some 29 alopecia patients provided blood for TCR sequencing at one to four time points (pre-sensitization, 2, 6 and 24 weeks). In alopecia patients, the study followed how the peripheral blood TCR repertoire changed in vivo over primary and secondary sensitization to diphenylcyclopropenone (DPC), a hapten. Blood samples were taken from patients before sensitization (week 0) and at 2, 6 and about 24 weeks after DPC sensitization. General study outcomes and caveats: Repeated subsampling changed both the strength of the expansion versus patch-test correlation and the threshold at which that correlation became significant. No change with DPC sensitization was found in the number of TCRs above 1 in 1000 frequency, and no evidence of global repertoire structure alterations was found. Compared with pre-sensitization or healthy control sets, expanded TCRs formed significantly more large CDR3 similarity clusters, which is consistent with antigen-driven responses. A positive correlation was found between the number of PT1 expanded TCRs and patch test score, with significance reached at thresholds 8, 16 and 32 but not 4. Because all patients had alopecia, a presumed autoimmune disease, the immune response of the patients might differ from that of healthy individuals.

The time point label on this specimen signifies: pre-sensitization, week 0. The treatment or condition tag for this specimen amounts to: therapeutic diphenylcyclopropenone sensitization with weekly scalp DPC. At every patch-test visit, the blood draw took place before the patch test was put on. To be eligible, patients had to be aged 18 to 70, diagnosed with alopecia and judged suitable for DPC therapy, while pregnant patients were excluded. Unfractionated whole blood was collected in Tempus Blood RNA tubes, and total RNA was extracted from that blood. CDR1 and CDR2 are read off the germline V gene as SGDLS and YYNGEE. Taken from cysteine to phenylalanine, the CDR3 has 17 residues. The read is trimmed to its CDR3 DNA, 51 bases read in frame from base 1. Clipping removes 0 bases from V and 4 bases from J, with 11 as the unmatched junction base count. The protocol used for the library was RACE. TCRdb records NextSeq 500 as the sequencer. Library preparation attached unique molecular identifiers to individual cDNA molecules for quantitative, reproducible TCR counting. From each blood RNA sample, both TCR alpha and TCR beta chains were sequenced. Regarding the original processing steps: A median of about 87,000 TCRs per sample was observed, with a range of about 20,000 to 750,000. V, J and CDR3 annotation of the TCR reads was carried out using the Decombinator software suite. For the PS versus PT1 abundance plots, all samples were subsampled to the same number of TCRs (28,000). TCRs were defined as expanded if absent before sensitization and observed at least eight times at the 2-week time point. The public reads were run again by TCRdb, first through fastp at Q25 and then through MiXCR, and only productive beta chains were kept. One record per CDR3 amino acid sequence lists the most common genes and DNA. V and J calls and clone size were set by TCRdb, not the authors. A total of about 89,000 distinct CDR3 sequences appear in this sample, more than 10% of them only once. The ten top clones hold more than 2.5% of the sample.

Comment on this clonotype: The antigen it binds to is not known. No quality values exist for individual bases; no much larger clone is one base distant.

The sequence came from a woman aged 55-69 years with alopecia areata. Some clones in this sample may be carry-over from other donors' samples. The chain employs TRBV9 and TRBJ2-3; 7 central nucleotides agree with TRBD2. This specimen was whole blood, taken in connection with sensitization to the hapten diphenylcyclopropenone (DPC). The CDR3 corresponds to CASSVGNSGYSPDTQYF. The DNA reads as follows: TGTGCCAGCAGCGTAGGGAATAGCGGGTACTCCCCAGATACGCAGTATTTT.